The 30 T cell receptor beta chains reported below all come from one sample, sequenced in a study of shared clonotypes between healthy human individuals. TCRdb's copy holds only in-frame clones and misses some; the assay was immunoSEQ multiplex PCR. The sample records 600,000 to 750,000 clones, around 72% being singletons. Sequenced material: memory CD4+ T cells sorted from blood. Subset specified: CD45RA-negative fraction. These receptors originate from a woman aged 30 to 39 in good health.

CDR3 nucleotide sequence: TGTGCCAGCAGATCAGGTGCGAATAGCAATCAGCCCCAGCATTTT. As protein: CASRSGANSNQPQHF. The genes are TRBV6-6 and TRBJ1-5; D is unresolved. There are 15 residues in the CDR3. Germline assignment: CDR1 MNHNY and CDR2 SVGAGI (reference sequence). Trimming pared 6 bases from V and 0 bases from J, leaving 12 bases between.

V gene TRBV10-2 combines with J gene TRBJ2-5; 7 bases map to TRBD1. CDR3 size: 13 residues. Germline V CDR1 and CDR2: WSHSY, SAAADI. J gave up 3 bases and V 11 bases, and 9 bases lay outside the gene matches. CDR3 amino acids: CASGTAGEETQYF. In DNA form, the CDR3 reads TGCGCCTCCGGGACAGCAGGGGAAGAGACCCAGTACTTC.

CDR3 DNA sequence: TGTGCCAGCAGCTTTTCGGCAACTAATGAAAAACTGTTTTTT. Translated, it gives CASSFSATNEKLFF. V is TRBV7-2 and J is TRBJ1-4, with D unresolved. From germline, CDR1 is SGHTA and CDR2 FQGNSA. The V and J ends lost 3 bases and 0 bases respectively, with 5 bases between them. This CDR3 contains 14 residues.

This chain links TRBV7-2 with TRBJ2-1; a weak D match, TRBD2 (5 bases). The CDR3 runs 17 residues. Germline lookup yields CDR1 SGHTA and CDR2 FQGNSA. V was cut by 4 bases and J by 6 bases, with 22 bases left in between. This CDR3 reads CASSWSGGGQGSNEQFF. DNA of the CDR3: TGTGCCAGCAGCTGGTCGGGCGGAGGCCAAGGATCCAATGAGCAGTTCTTC.

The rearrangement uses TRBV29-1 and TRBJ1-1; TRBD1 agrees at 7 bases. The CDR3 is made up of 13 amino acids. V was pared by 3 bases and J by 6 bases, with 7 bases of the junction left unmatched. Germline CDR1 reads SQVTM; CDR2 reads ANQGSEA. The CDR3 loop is CSVDATGRAEAFF. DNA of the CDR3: TGCAGCGTTGATGCGACAGGGCGTGCTGAAGCTTTCTTT.

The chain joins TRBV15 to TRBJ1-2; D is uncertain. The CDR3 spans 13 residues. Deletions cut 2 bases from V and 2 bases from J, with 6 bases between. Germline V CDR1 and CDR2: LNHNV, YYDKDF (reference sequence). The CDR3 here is CATSRIGNYGYTF. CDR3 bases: TGTGCCACCAGCAGAATTGGGAACTATGGCTACACCTTC.

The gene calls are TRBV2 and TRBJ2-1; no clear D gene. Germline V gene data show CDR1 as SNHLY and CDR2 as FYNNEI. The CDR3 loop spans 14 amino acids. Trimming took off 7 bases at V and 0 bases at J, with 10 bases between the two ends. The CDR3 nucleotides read TGTGCCAGCAACTATGGCGGCTCCTACAATGAGCAGTTCTTC. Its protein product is CASNYGGSYNEQFF.

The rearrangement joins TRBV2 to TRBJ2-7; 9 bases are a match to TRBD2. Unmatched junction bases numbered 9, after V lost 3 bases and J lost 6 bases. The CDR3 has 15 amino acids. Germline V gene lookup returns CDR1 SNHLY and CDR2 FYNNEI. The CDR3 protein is CASSEVAGVVGEQYF. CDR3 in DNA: TGTGCCAGCAGTGAGGTAGCGGGGGTGGTAGGCGAGCAGTACTTC. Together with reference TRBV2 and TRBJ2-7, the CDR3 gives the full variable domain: EPEVTQTPSHQVTQMGQEVILRCVPISNHLYFYWYRQILGQKVEFLVSFYNNEISEKSEIFDDQFSVERPDGSNFTLKIRSTKLEDSAMYFCASSEVAGVVGEQYFGPGTRLTVT.

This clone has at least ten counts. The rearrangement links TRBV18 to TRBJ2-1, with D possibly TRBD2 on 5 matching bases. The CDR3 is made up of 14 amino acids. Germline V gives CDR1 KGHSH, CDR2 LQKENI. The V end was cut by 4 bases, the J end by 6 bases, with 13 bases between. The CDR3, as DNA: TGTGCCAGCTCACAGGACTTCGCGGGCAATGAGCAGTTCTTC. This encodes CASSQDFAGNEQFF.

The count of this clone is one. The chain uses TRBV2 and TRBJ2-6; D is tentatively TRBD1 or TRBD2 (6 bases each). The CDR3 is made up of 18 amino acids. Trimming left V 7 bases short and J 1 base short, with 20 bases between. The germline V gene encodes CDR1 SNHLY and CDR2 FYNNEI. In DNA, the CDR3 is TGTGCCAGCACTACACCGGGGGACAACCCTTCTGGGGCCAACGTCCTGACTTTC. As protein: CASTTPGDNPSGANVLTF.

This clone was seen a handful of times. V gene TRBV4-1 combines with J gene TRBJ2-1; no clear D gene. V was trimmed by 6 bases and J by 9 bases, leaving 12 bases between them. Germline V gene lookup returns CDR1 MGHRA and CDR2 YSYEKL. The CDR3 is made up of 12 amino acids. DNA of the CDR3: TGCGCCAGCAGTCAAACGAGGAGTGAGCAGTTCTTC. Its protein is CASSQTRSEQFF.

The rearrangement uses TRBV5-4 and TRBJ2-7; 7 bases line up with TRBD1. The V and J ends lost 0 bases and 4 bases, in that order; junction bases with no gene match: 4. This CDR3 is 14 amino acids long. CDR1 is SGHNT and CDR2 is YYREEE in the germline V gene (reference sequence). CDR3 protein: CASSLEQGIYEQYF. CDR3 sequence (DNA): TGTGCCAGCAGCTTGGAACAGGGGATTTACGAGCAGTACTTC. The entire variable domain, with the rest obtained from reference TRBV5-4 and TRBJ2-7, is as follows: ETGVTQSPTHLIKTRGQQVTLRCSSQSGHNTVSWYQQALGQGPQFIFQYYREEENGRGNFPPRFSGLQFPNYSSELNVNALELDDSALYLCASSLEQGIYEQYFGPGTRLTVT.

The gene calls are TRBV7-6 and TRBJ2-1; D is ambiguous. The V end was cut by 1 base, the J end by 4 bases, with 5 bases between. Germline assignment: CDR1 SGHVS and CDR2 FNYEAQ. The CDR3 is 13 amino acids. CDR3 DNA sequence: TGTGCCAGCAGCTTAGGACAATACAATGAGCAGTTCTTC. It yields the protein CASSLGQYNEQFF.

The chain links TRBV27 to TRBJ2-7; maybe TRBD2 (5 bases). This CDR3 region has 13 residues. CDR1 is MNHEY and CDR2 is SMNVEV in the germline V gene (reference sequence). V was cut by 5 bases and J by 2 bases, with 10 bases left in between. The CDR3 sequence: CASSPSGTYEQYF. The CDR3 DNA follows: TGTGCCAGCAGTCCCTCGGGAACCTACGAGCAGTACTTC.

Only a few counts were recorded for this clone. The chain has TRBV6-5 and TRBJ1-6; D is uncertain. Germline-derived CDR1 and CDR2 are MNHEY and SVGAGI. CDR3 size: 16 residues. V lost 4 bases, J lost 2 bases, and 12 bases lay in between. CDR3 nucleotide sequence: TGTGCCAGCAGTTTAGGGAGGGCCGCCTATAATTCACCCCTCCACTTT. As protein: CASSLGRAAYNSPLHF.

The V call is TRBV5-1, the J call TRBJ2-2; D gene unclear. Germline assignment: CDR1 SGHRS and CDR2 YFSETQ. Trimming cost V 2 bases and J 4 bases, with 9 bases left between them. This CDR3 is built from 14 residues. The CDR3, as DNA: TGCGCCAGCAGCTTACCAGAGCTCACCGGGGAGCTGTTTTTT. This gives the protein CASSLPELTGELFF.

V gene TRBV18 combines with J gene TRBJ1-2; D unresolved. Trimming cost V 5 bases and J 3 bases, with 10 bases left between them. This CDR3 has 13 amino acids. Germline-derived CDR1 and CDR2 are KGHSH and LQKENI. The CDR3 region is CASSGDSDYGYTF. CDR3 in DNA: TGTGCCAGCTCAGGGGATAGCGACTATGGCTACACCTTC.

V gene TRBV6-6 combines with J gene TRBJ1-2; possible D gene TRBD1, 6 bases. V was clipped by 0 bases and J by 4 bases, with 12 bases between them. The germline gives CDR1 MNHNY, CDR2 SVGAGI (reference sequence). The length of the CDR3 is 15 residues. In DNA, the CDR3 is TGTGCCAGCAGTTACTCATCAGGGGAAGGCTATGGCTACACCTTC. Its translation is CASSYSSGEGYGYTF.

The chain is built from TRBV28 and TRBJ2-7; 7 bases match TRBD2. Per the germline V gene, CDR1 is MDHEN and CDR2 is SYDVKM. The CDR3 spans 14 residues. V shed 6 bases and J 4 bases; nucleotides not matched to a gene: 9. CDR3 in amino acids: CASRLAIDGYEQYF. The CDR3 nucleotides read TGTGCCAGCAGACTAGCGATTGATGGGTACGAGCAGTACTTC.

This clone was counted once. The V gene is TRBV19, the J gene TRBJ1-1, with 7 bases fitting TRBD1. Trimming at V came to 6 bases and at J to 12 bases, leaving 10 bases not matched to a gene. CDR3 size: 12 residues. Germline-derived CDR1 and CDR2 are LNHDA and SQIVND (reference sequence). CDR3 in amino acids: CASSLTTGVTFF. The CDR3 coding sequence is TGTGCCAGTAGCCTTACAACAGGGGTAACTTTCTTT.

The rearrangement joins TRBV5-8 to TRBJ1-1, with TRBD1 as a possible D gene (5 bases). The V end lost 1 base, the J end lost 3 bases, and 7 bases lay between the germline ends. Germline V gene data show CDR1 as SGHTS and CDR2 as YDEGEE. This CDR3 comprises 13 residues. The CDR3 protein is CASSLRGDTEAFF. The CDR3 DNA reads TGTGCCAGCAGCTTGCGGGGGGACACTGAAGCTTTCTTT.

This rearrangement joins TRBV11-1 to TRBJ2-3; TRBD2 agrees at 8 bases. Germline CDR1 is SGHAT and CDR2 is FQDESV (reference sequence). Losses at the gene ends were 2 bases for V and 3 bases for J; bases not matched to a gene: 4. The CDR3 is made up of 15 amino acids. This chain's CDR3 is CASSLSAGVTDTQYF. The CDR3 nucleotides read TGTGCCAGCAGCTTATCAGCGGGAGTAACAGATACGCAGTATTTT.

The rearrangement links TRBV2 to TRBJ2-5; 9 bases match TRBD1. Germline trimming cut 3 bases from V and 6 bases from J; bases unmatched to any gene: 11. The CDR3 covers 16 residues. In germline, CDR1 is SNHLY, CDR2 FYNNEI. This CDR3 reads CASSDGTGGELKTQYF. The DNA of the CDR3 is TGTGCCAGCAGTGACGGAACAGGGGGCGAATTAAAGACCCAGTACTTC.

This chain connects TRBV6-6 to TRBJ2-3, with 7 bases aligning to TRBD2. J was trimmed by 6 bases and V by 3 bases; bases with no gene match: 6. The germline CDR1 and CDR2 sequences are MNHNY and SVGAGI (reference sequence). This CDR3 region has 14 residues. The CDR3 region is CASSYGHGGDTQYF. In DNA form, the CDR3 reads TGTGCCAGCAGTTATGGGCACGGGGGGGATACGCAGTATTTT.

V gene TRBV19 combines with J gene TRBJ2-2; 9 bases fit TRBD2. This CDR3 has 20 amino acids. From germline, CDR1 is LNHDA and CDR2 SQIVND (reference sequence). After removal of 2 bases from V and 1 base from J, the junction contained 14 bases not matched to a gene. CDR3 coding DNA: TGTGCCAGTAGTATATTTGTGGCTAGCGGGACGACAGGGAACACCGGGGAGCTGTTTTTT. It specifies CASSIFVASGTTGNTGELFF.

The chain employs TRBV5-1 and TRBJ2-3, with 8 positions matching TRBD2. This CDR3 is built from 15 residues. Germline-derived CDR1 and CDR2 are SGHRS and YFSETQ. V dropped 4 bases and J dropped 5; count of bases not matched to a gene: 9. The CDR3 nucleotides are TGCGCCAGCAGCCGCGTCCCGGGACTAGAAGATACGCAGTATTTT. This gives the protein CASSRVPGLEDTQYF.

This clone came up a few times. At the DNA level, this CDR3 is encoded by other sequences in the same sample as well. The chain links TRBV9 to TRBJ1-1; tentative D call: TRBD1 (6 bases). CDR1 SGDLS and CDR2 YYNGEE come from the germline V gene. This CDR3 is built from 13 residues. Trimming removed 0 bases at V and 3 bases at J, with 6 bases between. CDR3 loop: CASSVAGDTEAFF. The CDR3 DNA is TGTGCCAGCAGCGTAGCAGGGGACACTGAAGCTTTCTTT.

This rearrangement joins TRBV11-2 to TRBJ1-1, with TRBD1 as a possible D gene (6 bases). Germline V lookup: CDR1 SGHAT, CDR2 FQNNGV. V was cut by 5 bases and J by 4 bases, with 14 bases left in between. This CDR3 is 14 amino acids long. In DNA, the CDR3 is TGTGCCAGCAGCGTTAACAGGGTAGGCACTGAAGCTTTCTTT. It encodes CASSVNRVGTEAFF.

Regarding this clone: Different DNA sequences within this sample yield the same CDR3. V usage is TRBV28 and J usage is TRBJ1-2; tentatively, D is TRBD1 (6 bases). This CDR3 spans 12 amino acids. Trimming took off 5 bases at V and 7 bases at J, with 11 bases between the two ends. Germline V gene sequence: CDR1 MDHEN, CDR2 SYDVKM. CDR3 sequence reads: CASSLRDTGYTF. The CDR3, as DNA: TGTGCCAGCAGTCTCCGGGACACTGGCTACACCTTC.

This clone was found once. As DNA, the CDR3 is TGTGCCAGCTCATCATCCGCACAGGGAAGCGACACCGGGGAGCTGTTTTTT. Amino acid sequence: CASSSSAQGSDTGELFF. This chain uses TRBV18 with TRBJ2-2, with D possibly being TRBD1 (6 bases). The CDR3 consists of 17 residues. Germline values: CDR1 KGHSH, CDR2 LQKENI. Trimming left V 5 bases short and J 3 bases short, with 19 bases between. The complete variable domain, with remaining parts taken from reference TRBV18 and TRBJ2-2, reads NAGVMQNPRHLVRRRGQEARLRCSPMKGHSHVYWYRQLPEEGLKFMVYLQKENIIDESGMPKERFSAEFPKEGPSILRIQQVVRGDSAAYFCASSSSAQGSDTGELFFGEGSRLTVL.